What follows are 30 T cell receptor beta chains derived from one specimen sequenced in a study of cytomegalovirus exposure and HLA in healthy donors. Primers for the PCR totalled 60 Vbeta and 13 Jbeta. Generated by immunoSEQ multiplex PCR, the TCRdb table keeps only in-frame clones and is missing some. The table lists some 150,000 clones, about 88% of them singletons. The sample consisted of PBMCs. Every receptor here comes from a woman aged 18 to 35 in good health and CMV-seronegative.

The chain is built from TRBV4-2 and TRBJ2-7; 7 bases map to TRBD1. V lost 1 base, J lost 1 base, and 10 bases stayed unmatched. The germline gives CDR1 LGHNA, CDR2 YNFKEQ. The CDR3 runs 17 residues. In nucleotides, the CDR3 is TGTGCCAGCAGCCAAGGGCAGACAGGGTTTAAGTCCTACGAGCAGTACTTC. It codes for CASSQGQTGFKSYEQYF.

The chain combines TRBV28 with TRBJ1-2; 8 bases match TRBD1. This CDR3 has 15 residues. Germline V gives CDR1 MDHEN, CDR2 SYDVKM. Trimming at V came to 5 bases and at J to 1 base, leaving 6 bases not matched to a gene. CDR3 amino acids: CASSPLGQVNYGYTF. The DNA for the CDR3 is TGTGCCAGCAGTCCACTGGGACAGGTTAACTATGGCTACACCTTC.

There are a few counts of this clone. The J gene is TRBJ1-3, the V gene TRBV18; TRBD1 might be the D (6 bases). The CDR3 has 15 amino acids. Germline assignment: CDR1 KGHSH and CDR2 LQKENI. V lost 4 bases and J lost 1, with 11 bases in between. The CDR3 DNA follows: TGTGCCAGCTCACAGGGAACAGGGTCTGGAAACACCATATATTTT. This encodes CASSQGTGSGNTIYF.

This chain links TRBV10-2 with TRBJ2-1, with D perhaps TRBD2 (5 bases). V lost 4 bases, J lost 7 bases, and 8 bases lay in between. The CDR3 spans 12 residues. The V gene's germline CDR1 is WSHSY and CDR2 SAAADI. CDR3 sequence: CASSASGNEQFF. CDR3 DNA sequence: TGCGCCAGCAGTGCATCGGGGAATGAGCAGTTCTTC.

The rearrangement joins TRBV6-1 to TRBJ2-7; D is perhaps TRBD1 (6 bases). V gave up 6 bases and J gave up 0 bases, with 12 bases separating them. The CDR3 runs 14 residues. From germline, CDR1 is MNHNS and CDR2 SASEGT. The CDR3 sequence: CASRRQADSYEQYF. CDR3 DNA sequence: TGTGCCAGCAGGCGACAGGCCGACTCCTACGAGCAGTACTTC.

This clone was picked up a small number of times. The chain has TRBV18 and TRBJ1-1; D is ambiguous. The CDR3 covers 14 residues. The germline gives CDR1 KGHSH, CDR2 LQKENI. The V end was cut by 2 bases, the J end by 5 bases, with 12 bases between. DNA for the CDR3: TGTGCCAGCTCACCATACGGGGTGGGGACTGAAGCTTTCTTT. Protein: CASSPYGVGTEAFF.

This clone was counted between two and nine times. The V and J genes are TRBV7-2 and TRBJ2-7, with TRBD1 matching over 7 bases. This CDR3 is 13 amino acids long. Germline-derived CDR1 and CDR2 are SGHTA and FQGNSA. The trim removed 4 bases at V and 2 bases at J, leaving 2 bases unmatched. CDR3: CASSYGQAYEQYF. CDR3 nucleotide sequence: TGTGCCAGCAGCTACGGACAGGCCTACGAGCAGTACTTC.

The genes are TRBV6-4 and TRBJ2-2; D is perhaps TRBD1 (5 bases). Germline V gives CDR1 MRHNA, CDR2 SNTAGT. The V and J ends lost 2 bases and 7 bases respectively, with 8 bases between them. The CDR3 spans 13 residues. The CDR3 protein is CASSDQGVGELFF. The DNA for the CDR3 is TGTGCCAGCAGTGACCAGGGCGTCGGGGAGCTGTTTTTT.

CDR3 protein: CASSLVGQGAQEAFF. CDR3 coding DNA: TGCGCCAGCAGCTTGGTGGGACAGGGGGCACAGGAAGCTTTCTTT. The chain carries TRBV5-1 and TRBJ1-1; 12 bases are shared with TRBD1. With V trimmed by 0 bases and J by 8 bases, 5 bases remained unmatched. From germline, CDR1 is SGHRS and CDR2 YFSETQ. This CDR3 region has 15 residues.

In its sample, this clone was seen once. This sequence joins TRBV7-8 and TRBJ1-1; the match to TRBD1 covers 9 bases. The CDR3 contains 18 residues. The germline V gene has CDR1 SGHVS and CDR2 FQNEAQ. V lost 2 bases to trimming and J lost 0 bases; unmatched junction nucleotides: 10. The chain's CDR3 is CASSLLGQGGVLNTEAFF. CDR3 nucleotides: TGTGCCAGCAGCTTACTGGGACAGGGAGGGGTACTGAACACTGAAGCTTTCTTT. The whole variable domain, filled in from reference TRBV7-8 and TRBJ1-1, reads GAGVSQSPRYKVAKRGQDVALRCDPISGHVSLFWYQQALGQGPEFLTYFQNEAQLDKSGLPSDRFFAERPEGSVSTLKIQRTQQEDSAVYLCASSLLGQGGVLNTEAFFGQGTRLTVV.

About this clone: Its ends do not fully match the called genes, so a read error is possible. This sequence joins TRBV7-7 and TRBJ2-7; 11 nucleotides line up with TRBD2. The V gene's germline CDR1 is SSHAT and CDR2 FNYEAQ (reference sequence). The CDR3 spans 15 residues. CDR3 sequence (DNA): TGTGCTAGCAGCTCCGGGACTAGCGGATACTACGAGCAGTACTTC. This codes for CASSSGTSGYYEQYF. The full variable domain, in which reference TRBV7-7 and TRBJ2-7 provide the parts outside the CDR3, is GAGVSQSPRYKVTKRGQDVTLRCDPISSHATLYWYQQALGQGPEFLTYFNYEAQPDKSGLPSDRFSAERPEGSISTLTIQRTEQRDSAMYRCASSSGTSGYYEQYFGPGTRLTVT.

This chain uses TRBV7-8 with TRBJ2-1; D is perhaps TRBD2 (5 bases). Looked up from germline, CDR1 is SGHVS and CDR2 is FQNEAQ. Deletions cut 1 base from V and 2 bases from J, with 21 bases between. This CDR3 is 19 amino acids long. The CDR3 sequence is CASSLGAPSGQGPYNEQFF. The DNA of the CDR3 is TGTGCCAGCAGCTTAGGGGCCCCGAGCGGCCAAGGCCCCTACAATGAGCAGTTCTTC.

V gene TRBV19 combines with J gene TRBJ1-6, with 9 nucleotides matching TRBD1. Germline values: CDR1 LNHDA, CDR2 SQIVND (reference sequence). V was clipped by 7 bases and J by 2 bases; unmatched bases: 15. This CDR3 spans 19 amino acids. The CDR3 spells CASMGPGTGSITYNSPLHF. The CDR3 DNA reads as TGTGCCAGTATGGGGCCCGGGACAGGGAGCATCACCTATAATTCACCCCTCCACTTT.

This sequence joins TRBV29-1 and TRBJ2-4, with 9 bases identical to TRBD1. CDR3 length: 14 residues. With 3 bases clipped from V and 10 bases from J, the junction kept 10 bases outside the gene matches. The germline gives CDR1 SQVTM, CDR2 ANQGSEA. The CDR3 sequence is CSVESGQGGIIQYF. CDR3 bases: TGCAGCGTTGAGTCGGGACAGGGTGGGATTATTCAGTACTTC.

The chain uses TRBV7-2 and TRBJ1-3; TRBD1 matches 7 bases. Losses at the gene ends were 1 base for V and 7 bases for J; bases not matched to a gene: 4. This CDR3 contains 14 residues. Germline assignment: CDR1 SGHTA and CDR2 FQGNSA. The CDR3 region is CASSLGVQGNTIYF. The CDR3 DNA sequence: TGTGCCAGCAGCTTAGGAGTACAGGGGAACACCATATATTTT.

The gene calls are TRBV6-1 and TRBJ1-5; D is perhaps TRBD1 (6 bases). Germline values: CDR1 MNHNS, CDR2 SASEGT. Trimming left V 8 bases short and J 3 bases short, with 11 bases between. The CDR3 length is 13 residues. The CDR3 region has the DNA TGTGCCAGCGTCAGGGACACCAATCAGCCCCAGCATTTT. Translation gives CASVRDTNQPQHF.

This sequence joins TRBV9 and TRBJ2-7, with 8 bases identical to TRBD1. In germline, CDR1 is SGDLS, CDR2 YYNGEE. The CDR3 is 15 residues long. The trim removed 3 bases at V and 2 bases at J, leaving 7 bases unmatched. CDR3 region: CASSASLDRAYEQYF. In DNA, the CDR3 is TGTGCCAGCAGCGCGTCATTGGACAGGGCCTACGAGCAGTACTTC.

The chain combines TRBV18 with TRBJ2-7; 9 bases are shared with TRBD2. There are 16 residues in the CDR3. Germline trimming cut 4 bases from V and 5 bases from J; bases unmatched to any gene: 12. CDR1 is KGHSH, CDR2 LQKENI, per germline. CDR3 in amino acids: CASSLQVAGELNEQYF. The CDR3 nucleotides are TGTGCCAGCTCACTACAAGTAGCGGGAGAGTTGAACGAGCAGTACTTC.

The genes are TRBV5-6 and TRBJ1-5; D remains ambiguous. The germline gives CDR1 SGHDT, CDR2 YYEEEE. The CDR3 is made up of 17 amino acids. V lost 1 base and J 1 base, leaving 15 bases between the germline ends. For the CDR3, the DNA is TGTGCCAGCAGCTTGTCGTCTGGCGGGATAAGCAATCAGCCCCAGCATTTT. Protein sequence: CASSLSSGGISNQPQHF.

The chain has TRBV6-6 and TRBJ1-5; D perhaps matches TRBD1 (6 bases). Trimming pared 4 bases from V and 7 bases from J, leaving 14 bases between. The germline V gene has CDR1 MNHNY and CDR2 SVGAGI (reference sequence). The CDR3 has 14 residues. This chain's CDR3 is CASSSPTGSQPQHF. The CDR3 DNA sequence: TGTGCCAGCAGTTCCCCCACAGGGAGCCAGCCCCAGCATTTT.

The chain carries TRBV6-5 and TRBJ1-5; a weak D match, TRBD1 (5 bases). V shed 0 bases and J shed 7 bases, with 16 bases lying between them. The germline V gene has CDR1 MNHEY and CDR2 SVGAGI. The CDR3 has 16 residues. The CDR3 DNA follows: TGTGCCAGCAGTTACTCCAATCCAGGGTTTCGCCAGCCCCAGCATTTT. Protein sequence: CASSYSNPGFRQPQHF.

The chain employs TRBV18 and TRBJ2-5; 14 positions agree with TRBD2. The CDR3 spans 17 residues. Germline CDR1 reads KGHSH; CDR2 reads LQKENI. The trim removed 3 bases at V and 5 bases at J, leaving 8 bases unmatched. The CDR3 region is CASSPLGLAGGSETQYF. The CDR3 DNA is TGTGCCAGCTCACCCCTTGGACTAGCGGGGGGATCGGAGACCCAGTACTTC.

The rearrangement links TRBV29-1 to TRBJ1-5, with TRBD1 identical over 9 bases. Germline V gene sequence: CDR1 SQVTM, CDR2 ANQGSEA. The CDR3 sequence is 15 residues long. The junction had 10 bases not matched to a gene; V was cut back by 5 bases and J by 5 bases. CDR3 DNA sequence: TGCAGCGTTATATTAGGACAGGGGAGCCATCAGCCCCAGCATTTT. Protein product: CSVILGQGSHQPQHF. Drawing the rest from reference TRBV29-1 and TRBJ1-5, the complete variable domain is SAVISQKPSRDICQRGTSLTIQCQVDSQVTMMFWYRQQPGQSLTLIATANQGSEATYESGFVIDKFPISRPNLTFSTLTVSNMSPEDSSIYLCSVILGQGSHQPQHFGDGTRLSIL.

V is TRBV27 and J is TRBJ2-7, with a weak D call TRBD1 (5 bases). V was pared by 5 bases and J by 4 bases, with 12 bases between. CDR3 length equals 13 residues. Germline lookup yields CDR1 MNHEY and CDR2 SMNVEV (reference sequence). The CDR3 here is CASSLYQGYEQYF. DNA of the CDR3: TGTGCCAGCAGTCTATACCAGGGTTACGAGCAGTACTTC.

This rearrangement joins TRBV5-1 to TRBJ2-3; TRBD2 aligns across 8 bases. The CDR3 has 16 amino acids. Per germline, CDR1 SGHRS and CDR2 YFSETQ. J lost 0 bases, V lost 4 bases, and 7 bases had no gene match. The CDR3 bases are TGCGCCAGCAGCCGTTCCGGGACTAGAAGCACAGATACGCAGTATTTT. Translation: CASSRSGTRSTDTQYF.

The J gene is TRBJ2-7, the V gene TRBV5-1, with 10 bases matching TRBD1. This CDR3 spans 13 amino acids. Germline V gene sequence: CDR1 SGHRS, CDR2 YFSETQ. With 7 bases clipped from V and 5 bases from J, the junction kept 6 bases outside the gene matches. Written as DNA, the CDR3 is TGCGCCAGCGATCCCGGGACAGGGGACGAGCAGTACTTC. Translated: CASDPGTGDEQYF.

The rearrangement uses TRBV11-2 and TRBJ1-2; D unresolved. CDR3 size: 14 residues. Between the trimmed V and J ends, which lost 4 bases and 4 bases, there was a span of 13 bases. The germline gives CDR1 SGHAT, CDR2 FQNNGV. The CDR3 DNA reads as TGTGCCAGCAGCTCGTGGGCAGCCGTCTATGGCTACACCTTC. Encoded protein: CASSSWAAVYGYTF.

This clone was detected only a few times. The CDR3 sequence is CASSAQAGNTEAFF. The CDR3 nucleotides read TGTGCCAGCAGCGCCCAGGCAGGTAACACTGAAGCTTTCTTT. This sequence joins TRBV7-9 and TRBJ1-1, with D uncertain. The CDR3 runs to 14 residues. V was clipped by 5 bases and J by 2 bases, with 12 bases between them. CDR1 and CDR2 from the germline V gene are SEHNR and FQNEAQ (reference sequence).

This clone was found once. CDR3 bases: TGTGCCAGCACCAAGGGGGCAGGGAATTTCGATGGCTACACCTTC. Translated: CASTKGAGNFDGYTF. V usage is TRBV11-2 and J usage is TRBJ1-2, with TRBD1 identical over 7 bases. V shed 7 bases, J shed 6 bases, and the junction held 14 bases outside the gene matches. Looked up from germline, CDR1 is SGHAT and CDR2 is FQNNGV. CDR3 length equals 15 residues.

The genes are TRBV5-1 and TRBJ2-5; D gene ambiguous. Germline V CDR1 and CDR2: SGHRS, YFSETQ. V lost 4 bases to trimming and J lost 2 bases, with 6 bases between them. This CDR3 is 12 amino acids long. CDR3 region: CASSQTQETQYF. CDR3 nucleotide sequence: TGCGCCAGCAGCCAGACACAAGAGACCCAGTACTTC. The whole variable domain, remainder taken from reference TRBV5-1 and TRBJ2-5, is KAGVTQTPRYLIKTRGQQVTLSCSPISGHRSVSWYQQTPGQGLQFLFEYFSETQRNKGNFPGRFSGRQFSNSRSEMNVSTLELGDSALYLCASSQTQETQYFGPGTRLLVL.